Shown below are 27 T cell receptor beta chains from a single sample sequenced in a study of shared clonotypes between healthy human individuals. Generated by immunoSEQ multiplex PCR, the TCRdb table keeps only in-frame clones and is missing some. The repertoire holds roughly 650,000 clones, with about 96% as singletons. As defined, naive CD8 cells were CD45RO-negative and positively selected for CCR7, with terminally differentiated effector memory CD45RA+ cells excluded. The sequenced sample consisted of naive CD8+ T cells sorted from blood. Every receptor here comes from a woman aged 25 to 45 in good health.

This sequence joins TRBV6-5 and TRBJ2-7; 8 nucleotides agree with TRBD1. Germline-derived CDR1 and CDR2 are MNHEY and SVGAGI. This CDR3 is built from 15 residues. With V trimmed by 0 bases and J by 5 bases, 6 bases remained unmatched. The CDR3 spells CASSYSRQGQDEQYF. CDR3 nucleotides: TGTGCCAGCAGTTACTCCCGACAGGGGCAGGACGAGCAGTACTTC.

This chain links TRBV11-2 with TRBJ2-7, with D possibly matching TRBD1 (5 bases). Per the germline V gene, CDR1 is SGHAT and CDR2 is FQNNGV. Trimming pared 0 bases from V and 6 bases from J, leaving 18 bases between. There are 16 residues in the CDR3. This chain's CDR3 is CASSLEWGQRSIEQYF. In DNA form, the CDR3 reads TGTGCCAGCAGCTTAGAGTGGGGCCAGAGGTCGATCGAGCAGTACTTC.

Worth noting for this clone: Other DNA sequences from this sample encode an identical CDR3 as well. This chain links TRBV9 with TRBJ2-3, with TRBD1 matching 7 bases. In germline, CDR1 is SGDLS, CDR2 YYNGEE. This CDR3 is built from 14 residues. With V trimmed by 0 bases and J by 4 bases, 2 bases remained unmatched. The CDR3 protein is CASSVERGPDTQYF. The CDR3 nucleotides are TGTGCCAGCAGCGTAGAAAGGGGGCCAGATACGCAGTATTTT.

The chain links TRBV2 to TRBJ2-5; D is uncertain. In germline, CDR1 is SNHLY, CDR2 FYNNEI. V shed 3 bases and J shed 2 bases, with 4 bases lying between them. This CDR3 spans 12 amino acids. The CDR3 DNA sequence: TGTGCCAGCAGTGACAGTCAAGAGACCCAGTACTTC. As protein: CASSDSQETQYF.

This clone was seen only once. The V and J genes are TRBV19 and TRBJ1-4; 9 bases line up with TRBD1. Per the germline V gene, CDR1 is LNHDA and CDR2 is SQIVND (reference sequence). The CDR3 is 15 amino acids. Losses at the gene ends were 4 bases for V and 7 bases for J; bases not matched to a gene: 7. The CDR3 loop reads CASSTRTGDSEKLFF. CDR3 DNA sequence: TGTGCCAGTAGTACCCGGACAGGGGATAGTGAAAAACTGTTTTTT.

The J gene is TRBJ2-7, the V gene TRBV4-1; TRBD2 matches 10 bases. The germline CDR1 and CDR2 sequences are MGHRA and YSYEKL. The CDR3 runs to 16 residues. V dropped 5 bases and J dropped 4; count of bases not matched to a gene: 11. The CDR3 bases are TGCGCCAGCAGCATTCTAGCGGGAGTATCTCTTTACGAGCAGTACTTC. It codes for CASSILAGVSLYEQYF.

This rearrangement joins TRBV4-1 to TRBJ1-1; unclear D gene. Trimming took off 0 bases at V and 1 base at J, with 3 bases between the two ends. The CDR3 loop spans 13 amino acids. CDR1 and CDR2 from the germline V gene are MGHRA and YSYEKL. The CDR3 sequence: CASSQERNTEAFF. CDR3 nucleotides: TGCGCCAGCAGCCAAGAGAGGAACACTGAAGCTTTCTTT.

With respect to this clone: The limits of the CDR3 on the DNA are not certain, so only TCRdb's listed CDR3 is given. The chain combines TRBV27 with TRBJ2-3; the table's TRBD2 call for D was not verified on the DNA. Germline V gene data show CDR1 as MNHEY and CDR2 as SMNVEV (reference sequence). The CDR3 has 16 amino acids, counting both end residues. The CDR3 sequence is CASSSSTDPKADTQYF.

The rearrangement uses TRBV28 and TRBJ1-5; 8 bases map to TRBD1. After removal of 3 bases from V and 0 bases from J, the junction contained 4 bases not matched to a gene. The germline gives CDR1 MDHEN, CDR2 SYDVKM. The CDR3 spans 16 residues. CDR3 loop: CASSFSRGHSNQPQHF. CDR3 bases: TGTGCCAGCAGTTTCTCCAGGGGGCATAGCAATCAGCCCCAGCATTTT.

V and J are TRBV28 and TRBJ2-5, with D perhaps TRBD1 (6 bases). The better agreement between TRBJ2-7 and the DNA end casts doubt on the J call. Germline V gene data show CDR1 as MDHEN and CDR2 as SYDVKM. The CDR3 extends over 16 amino acids. The CDR3: CASSLMAGTSSYEQYF. The CDR3 DNA is TGTGCCAGCAGCCTCATGGCTGGGACAAGCTCCTACGAGCAGTACTTC.

The gene calls are TRBV6-5 and TRBJ2-2, with 11 bases matching TRBD2. Germline values: CDR1 MNHEY, CDR2 SVGAGI. CDR3 length equals 15 residues. Unmatched junction bases numbered 3, after V lost 6 bases and J lost 3 bases. The CDR3 region has the DNA TGTGCCAGCAGGCAACTAGCGGGAGACACCGGGGAGCTGTTTTTT. The encoded protein is CASRQLAGDTGELFF.

The V and J genes are TRBV9 and TRBJ2-1; D possibly matches TRBD1 or TRBD2 (5 bases each). V dropped 1 base and J dropped 5 bases, with 13 bases sitting between them. CDR1 is SGDLS, CDR2 YYNGEE, per germline. CDR3 length: 15 residues. CDR3 protein: CASSVLGLADNEQFF. DNA for the CDR3: TGTGCCAGCAGCGTATTGGGGCTAGCTGACAATGAGCAGTTCTTC.

The CDR3 sequence is CASSPNRASNQPQHF. CDR3 coding DNA: TGTGCCAGCAGCCCCAATCGGGCTAGCAATCAGCCCCAGCATTTT. The chain carries TRBV5-5 and TRBJ1-5; D is undetermined. Trimming pared 4 bases from V and 0 bases from J, leaving 11 bases between. This CDR3 contains 15 residues. The V gene's germline CDR1 is SGHKS and CDR2 YYEKEE (reference sequence).

This chain uses TRBV2 with TRBJ2-7; D is possibly TRBD2 (6 bases). V lost 4 bases and J lost 3, with 16 bases in between. The germline V gene has CDR1 SNHLY and CDR2 FYNNEI. The CDR3 length is 15 residues. CDR3 loop: CASSGSGGSGYEQYF. Written as DNA, the CDR3 is TGTGCCAGCAGTGGGAGTGGGGGGAGTGGCTACGAGCAGTACTTC.

V gene TRBV9 combines with J gene TRBJ2-7, with 9 bases identical to TRBD2. The CDR3 contains 15 residues. Germline V lookup: CDR1 SGDLS, CDR2 YYNGEE. With 0 bases clipped from V and 6 bases from J, the junction kept 7 bases outside the gene matches. The CDR3 here is CASSVEGSGSFEQYF. CDR3 nucleotide sequence: TGTGCCAGCAGCGTAGAGGGTAGCGGGAGTTTCGAGCAGTACTTC.

The rearrangement uses TRBV19 and TRBJ2-5, with 9 bases lining up with TRBD1. The CDR3 is 15 amino acids. V lost 7 bases to trimming and J lost 5 bases; unmatched junction nucleotides: 11. Germline lookup yields CDR1 LNHDA and CDR2 SQIVND (reference sequence). The CDR3 sequence: CASKPGTGSWETQYF. The CDR3 DNA is TGTGCCAGTAAACCCGGGACAGGGTCGTGGGAGACCCAGTACTTC. Filled out from reference TRBV19 and TRBJ2-5, the complete variable domain reads DGGITQSPKYLFRKEGQNVTLSCEQNLNHDAMYWYRQDPGQGLRLIYYSQIVNDFQKGDIAEGYSVSREKKESFPLTVTSAQKNPTAFYLCASKPGTGSWETQYFGPGTRLLVL.

The CDR3 region has the DNA TGTGCCAGCTGTGTGGTGGCGGACAGTCTCGTTGAGCAGTTCTTC. This codes for CASCVVADSLVEQFF. The chain joins TRBV27 to TRBJ2-1; a weak D match, TRBD1 (6 bases). From germline, CDR1 is MNHEY and CDR2 SMNVEV (reference sequence). CDR3 size: 15 residues. V was shortened by 8 bases and J by 9 bases, with 23 bases between the two germline ends.

The chain links TRBV5-4 to TRBJ1-2; 10 bases are shared with TRBD1. After removal of 6 bases from V and 4 bases from J, the junction contained 6 bases not matched to a gene. The CDR3 has 14 residues. Germline values: CDR1 SGHNT, CDR2 YYREEE (reference sequence). The CDR3 reads CASTLDRGVYGYTF. The CDR3 nucleotides read TGTGCCAGCACACTGGACAGGGGGGTCTATGGCTACACCTTC.

A note on this clone: Other DNA sequences in this sample translate to the same CDR3. The J gene is TRBJ2-7, the V gene TRBV28; possible D gene TRBD2, 5 bases. Germline CDR1 reads MDHEN; CDR2 reads SYDVKM. The CDR3 extends over 12 amino acids. V was trimmed by 3 bases and J by 4 bases, leaving 7 bases between them. The CDR3 is CASSLGGYEQYF. CDR3 sequence (DNA): TGTGCCAGCAGTTTGGGCGGGTACGAGCAGTACTTC.

Comment on this clone: The sample has other DNA sequences that encode this CDR3 too. The chain uses TRBV27 and TRBJ2-7; D might be TRBD2 (6 bases). This CDR3 region has 13 residues. The V end lost 5 bases, the J end lost 2 bases, and 10 bases lay between the germline ends. The germline CDR1 and CDR2 sequences are MNHEY and SMNVEV (reference sequence). The CDR3 spells CASSLGLTYEQYF. Written as DNA, the CDR3 is TGTGCCAGCAGTCTTGGACTAACCTACGAGCAGTACTTC.

Concerning this clone: This sample includes further DNA sequences coding for the same CDR3. The chain links TRBV4-1 to TRBJ2-1, with D unclear. The CDR3 spans 12 residues. V shed 0 bases and J shed 5 bases, with 2 bases lying between them. CDR1 is MGHRA, CDR2 YSYEKL, per germline. The CDR3 DNA is TGCGCCAGCAGCCAAGATCACAATGAGCAGTTCTTC. As protein: CASSQDHNEQFF.

The V and J genes are TRBV27 and TRBJ2-7; TRBD2 matches at 8 bases. V gave up 4 bases and J gave up 4 bases; unmatched junction bases: 6. This CDR3 comprises 14 residues. Looked up from germline, CDR1 is MNHEY and CDR2 is SMNVEV (reference sequence). Written as DNA, the CDR3 is TGTGCCAGCAGTTCGGGGGGGGCATTATACGAGCAGTACTTC. Its protein product is CASSSGGALYEQYF.

The chain is built from TRBV2 and TRBJ2-1, with 9 positions matching TRBD2. J lost 5 bases, V lost 1 base, and 3 bases had no gene match. This CDR3 has 15 residues. Germline-derived CDR1 and CDR2 are SNHLY and FYNNEI. CDR3 loop: CASSEVAGVHNEQFF. In DNA, the CDR3 is TGTGCCAGCAGTGAAGTAGCGGGAGTCCACAATGAGCAGTTCTTC.

V is TRBV28 and J is TRBJ2-1, with D hard to call. From germline, CDR1 is MDHEN and CDR2 SYDVKM. V lost 2 bases to trimming and J lost 3 bases, with 8 bases between them. The CDR3 sequence is 14 residues long. DNA of the CDR3: TGTGCCAGCAGTTTAGCCTTAGGCTACAATGAGCAGTTCTTC. Protein: CASSLALGYNEQFF.

The chain carries TRBV5-1 and TRBJ2-3; D is ambiguous. CDR3 size: 12 residues. In germline, CDR1 is SGHRS, CDR2 YFSETQ. V dropped 2 bases and J dropped 6 bases, with 7 bases sitting between them. The CDR3 DNA is TGCGCCAGCAGCTTTTATGGTGATACGCAGTATTTT. Translating it yields CASSFYGDTQYF.

CDR3 in DNA: TGTGCCAGCTGGGGCGGGTTTGAGCAGTTCTTC. Amino acids: CASWGGFEQFF. V is TRBV6-6 and J is TRBJ2-1, with D perhaps given as TRBD1 or TRBD2 (5 bases each). The V end lost 8 bases, the J end lost 9 bases, and 11 bases lay between the germline ends. CDR1 and CDR2 from the germline V gene are MNHNY and SVGAGI (reference sequence). The CDR3 sequence is 11 residues long.

The V call is TRBV19, the J call TRBJ2-5; D is unclear. With the DNA end fitting TRBJ2-7 better, the J assignment may be wrong. The germline gives CDR1 LNHDA, CDR2 SQIVND (reference sequence). This CDR3 comprises 14 residues. The chain's CDR3 is CASSPSTRADEQYF. CDR3 sequence (DNA): TGTGCCAGTAGTCCATCAACGCGTGCGGACGAGCAGTACTTC.